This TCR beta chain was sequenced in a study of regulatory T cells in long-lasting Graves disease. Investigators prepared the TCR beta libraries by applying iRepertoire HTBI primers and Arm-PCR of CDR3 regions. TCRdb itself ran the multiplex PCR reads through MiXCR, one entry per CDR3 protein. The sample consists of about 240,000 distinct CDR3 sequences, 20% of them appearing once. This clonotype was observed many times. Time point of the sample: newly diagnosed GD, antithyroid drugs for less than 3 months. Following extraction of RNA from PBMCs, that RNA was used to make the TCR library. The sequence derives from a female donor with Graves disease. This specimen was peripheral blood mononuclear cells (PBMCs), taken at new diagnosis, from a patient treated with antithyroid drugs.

This CDR3 is CASSFGGSADTQYF. The CDR3 DNA reads TGTGCCAGCAGTTTTGGCGGGAGCGCAGATACGCAGTATTTT. The rearrangement links TRBV12-3 or TRBV12-4 to TRBJ2-3, with 7 nucleotides matching TRBD2. The CDR3 extends over 14 amino acids. After removal of 3 bases from V and 4 bases from J, the junction contained 4 bases not matched to a gene.